This is a list of T cell receptor beta chains from one sample in a study of memory CD4+ T cells and cytomegalovirus serostatus. Profiling relied on immunoSEQ multiplex PCR, and the TCRdb table lists in-frame clones only, not all of them. The table lists about 50,000 clones, over 75% of them singletons, with 0.61% in the top ten. The specimen was memory CD4+ T cells from blood. All receptors come from an adult in good health and CMV-seronegative. The CDR3 runs from the conserved cysteine through the conserved F or W. The D gene is left open where the match is weak. Size is omitted from some rows. Given values are once, few, many or a class for expanded clones.

clone_size	v_call	d_call	j_call	cdr3_aa	cdr3_nt
once	TRBV2	NA	TRBJ1-1	CANLAQGPSTEAFF	TGTGCCAACCTAGCACAGGGCCCAAGCACTGAAGCTTTCTTT
NA	TRBV6-5	NA	TRBJ1-4	CASAGVGLNEKLFF	TGTGCCAGTGCGGGGGTGGGTCTTAATGAAAAACTGTTTTTT
NA	TRBV18	NA	TRBJ1-2	CASSPQGSALTGYGYTF	TGTGCCAGCTCACCTCAGGGGAGTGCACTAACAGGGTATGGCTACACCTTC
once	TRBV4-1	TRBD1	TRBJ2-7	CASSQDSQGNYEQYF	TGCGCCAGCAGCCAAGACTCACAGGGGAACTACGAGCAGTACTTC
NA	TRBV7-8	NA	TRBJ1-6	CASSLEVGQNSPLHF	TGTGCCAGCAGCTTAGAAGTCGGACAGAATTCACCCCTCCACTTT
medium-sized	TRBV6-6	TRBD1	TRBJ1-1	CASSLTGGLTEAFF	TGTGCCAGCAGCCTGACAGGGGGCCTGACTGAAGCTTTCTTT
few	TRBV27	NA	TRBJ2-1	CASSLYWAGDNEQFF	TGTGCCAGCAGTTTATATTGGGCCGGAGATAATGAGCAGTTCTTC
NA	TRBV10-3	TRBD2	TRBJ2-2	CAIEPPGGDTGELFF	TGTGCCATTGAGCCCCCGGGGGGGGACACCGGGGAGCTGTTTTTT
NA	TRBV10-3	NA	TRBJ1-3	CAISDPLSRNTIYF	TGTGCCATCAGTGATCCCCTTTCGAGAAACACCATATATTTT
NA	TRBV12-2	NA	TRBJ2-7	CASRLPGTSGPYEQYF	TGTGCAAGTCGCTTACCCGGGACTAGCGGGCCCTACGAGCAGTACTTC
NA	TRBV6-5	TRBD1	TRBJ2-7	CASSDGQGYEQYF	TGTGCCAGCAGCGATGGACAGGGGTACGAGCAGTACTTC
few	TRBV6-1	NA	TRBJ1-6	CASSEARSPLHF	TGTGCCAGCAGTGAAGCGCGTTCACCCCTCCACTTT
NA	TRBV11-2	NA	TRBJ2-3	CASSLGRTDTQYF	TGTGCCAGCAGCTTAGGACGTACAGATACGCAGTATTTT
few	TRBV5-4	NA	TRBJ2-1	CASSPVSYNEQFF	TGTGCCAGCAGCCCAGTCTCCTACAATGAGCAGTTCTTC
NA	TRBV7-9	NA	TRBJ1-4	CASSLVDYRNNEKLFF	TGTGCCAGCAGCTTAGTTGATTACAGGAATAATGAAAAACTGTTTTTT
few	TRBV4-1	NA	TRBJ1-1	CASSQVLVNTEAFF	TGCGCCAGCAGCCAAGTCCTGGTAAACACTGAAGCTTTCTTT
NA	TRBV11-2	TRBD1	TRBJ1-6	CASSRPGTGTLHF	TGTGCCAGCAGCCGTCCCGGGACAGGCACCCTCCACTTT